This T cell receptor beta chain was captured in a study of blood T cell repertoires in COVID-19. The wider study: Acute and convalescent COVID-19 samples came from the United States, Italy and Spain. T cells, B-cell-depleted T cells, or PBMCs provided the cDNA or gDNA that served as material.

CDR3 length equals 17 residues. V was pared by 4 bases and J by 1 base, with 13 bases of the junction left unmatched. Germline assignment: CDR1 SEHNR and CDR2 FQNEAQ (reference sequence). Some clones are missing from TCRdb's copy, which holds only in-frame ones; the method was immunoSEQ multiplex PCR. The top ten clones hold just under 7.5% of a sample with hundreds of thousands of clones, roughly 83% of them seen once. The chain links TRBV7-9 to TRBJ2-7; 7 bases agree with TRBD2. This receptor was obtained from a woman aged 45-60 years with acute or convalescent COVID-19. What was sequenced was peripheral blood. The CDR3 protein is CASSSDSPGDYSYEQYF. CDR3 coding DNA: TGTGCCAGCAGCTCGGATAGCCCGGGGGACTATTCCTACGAGCAGTACTTC.